These 11 T cell receptor beta chains were sequenced from one sample in a study of cytomegalovirus exposure and HLA in healthy donors. The PCR had 60 Vbeta and 13 Jbeta primers. Here immunoSEQ multiplex PCR was the method, and the copy in TCRdb shows in-frame clones only, minus some. The profile shows approximately 110,000 clones, approximately 80% of them singletons. Sequenced sample: PBMCs. The receptors here all came from a middle-aged man in good health and CMV-seronegative.

The genes are TRBV15 and TRBJ2-3, with TRBD2 as a possible D gene (6 bases). This CDR3 has 15 residues. Trimming removed 0 bases from V and 6 bases from J, with 13 bases in between. CDR1 and CDR2 from the germline V gene are LNHNV and YYDKDF (reference sequence). CDR3 sequence (DNA): TGTGCCACCAGCAGAGAAGACTTTACTAGCGATACGCAGTATTTT. Translation: CATSREDFTSDTQYF.

The chain is built from TRBV6-6 and TRBJ2-5, with a weak D call TRBD2 (5 bases). Between the trimmed V and J ends, which lost 7 bases and 2 bases, there was a span of 14 bases. CDR3 size: 14 residues. Per germline, CDR1 MNHNY and CDR2 SVGAGI (reference sequence). The CDR3 sequence is CASTEDWRQETQYF. For the CDR3, the DNA is TGTGCCAGCACTGAGGACTGGCGGCAAGAGACCCAGTACTTC.

This clone is a singleton in its sample. This chain links TRBV5-1 with TRBJ1-1, with D tentatively TRBD1 (6 bases). This CDR3 comprises 14 residues. V lost 3 bases, J lost 5 bases, and 14 bases lay in between. Germline V gene data show CDR1 as SGHRS and CDR2 as YFSETQ. In DNA form, the CDR3 reads TGCGCCAGCAGCTGGGCAGGGGAGAGGACTGAAGCTTTCTTT. Translating gives CASSWAGERTEAFF.

The chain links TRBV18 to TRBJ2-2; 8 nucleotides line up with TRBD1. Germline values: CDR1 KGHSH, CDR2 LQKENI. V trimming: 1 base; J trimming: 2 bases; junction bases outside the gene matches: 9. This CDR3 comprises 18 residues. The CDR3 DNA reads TGTGCCAGCTCACCACTATATAGGACAGGGTCCAACACCGGGGAGCTGTTTTTT. Translating gives CASSPLYRTGSNTGELFF.

This clone has a single count. The chain recombines TRBV11-2 with TRBJ1-4; D possibly corresponds to TRBD1 (6 bases). This CDR3 has 14 residues. V was shortened by 8 bases and J by 5 bases, with 15 bases between the two germline ends. Germline V lookup: CDR1 SGHAT, CDR2 FQNNGV. DNA for the CDR3: TGTGCCAGCGGATGGGGGGGCCCCAATGAAAAACTGTTTTTT. Residues: CASGWGGPNEKLFF.

V usage is TRBV2 and J usage is TRBJ1-5, with a weak D call TRBD1 (6 bases). Germline CDR1 is SNHLY and CDR2 is FYNNEI. Trimming pared 4 bases from V and 4 bases from J, leaving 11 bases between. This CDR3 spans 14 amino acids. The chain's CDR3 is CASSADRRNQPQHF. The CDR3, as DNA: TGTGCCAGCAGTGCCGACAGGAGAAATCAGCCCCAGCATTTT.

The chain recombines TRBV7-3 with TRBJ1-1; no firm D call. Germline CDR1 is SGHTA and CDR2 is FQGTGA. This CDR3 comprises 13 residues. Deletions cut 3 bases from V and 7 bases from J, with 12 bases between. The CDR3 loop is CASSFTGIDEAFF. Here the CDR3 DNA reads TGTGCCAGCAGCTTCACGGGTATCGATGAAGCTTTCTTT.

The V call is TRBV5-1, the J call TRBJ1-1; 8 bases align to TRBD1. After removal of 0 bases from V and 7 bases from J, the junction contained 8 bases not matched to a gene. The CDR3 consists of 15 residues. Germline V gene lookup returns CDR1 SGHRS and CDR2 YFSETQ. The CDR3 sequence: CASSLADRGTGEAFF. DNA for the CDR3: TGCGCCAGCAGCTTGGCCGACAGGGGAACGGGTGAAGCTTTCTTT.

The chain joins TRBV9 to TRBJ2-5, with 12 nucleotides matching TRBD2. Germline V gene lookup returns CDR1 SGDLS and CDR2 YYNGEE. Germline trimming cut 0 bases from V and 1 base from J; bases unmatched to any gene: 4. The CDR3 totals 17 residues. The CDR3, as DNA: TGTGCCAGCAGCGTAGCTACTAGCGGGGGGTCCCAAGAGACCCAGTACTTC. Its translation is CASSVATSGGSQETQYF.

The rearrangement uses TRBV28 and TRBJ1-3; D is uncertain. Germline CDR1 reads MDHEN; CDR2 reads SYDVKM. The V gene lost 6 bases and the J gene lost 16 bases, with 16 bases spanning the gap. The CDR3 is made up of 11 amino acids. CDR3 in amino acids: CASSTRRENYF. In DNA, the CDR3 is TGTGCCAGCAGCACCCGACGGGAGAACTATTTT.

The chain combines TRBV5-1 with TRBJ1-5; 8 bases match TRBD1. The CDR3 contains 15 residues. With 0 bases clipped from V and 5 bases from J, the junction kept 4 bases outside the gene matches. The V gene's germline CDR1 is SGHRS and CDR2 YFSETQ. This CDR3 reads CASSLGGQGHQPQHF. The CDR3 DNA reads TGCGCCAGCAGCTTGGGTGGACAGGGCCATCAGCCCCAGCATTTT.